Listed below are T cell receptor beta chains from one sample, sequenced in a study of control samples from healthy donors and cancer patients. Some clones are missing from TCRdb's copy, which holds only in-frame ones; the method was immunoSEQ multiplex PCR. The top ten clones hold about 2% of a sample with 90,000 to 100,000 clones, roughly 86% of them seen once. The source material was blood. Every receptor here comes from a man aged 55 to 70 in good health. The CDR3 runs from the conserved cysteine through the conserved F or W. A D gene is named only where the DNA matches it firmly. The size of a clone is reported for some rows only, either as once, few or many, or as a class for expanded clones.

j_gene: TRBJ1-5; v_gene: TRBV7-8; len: 15; abundance: NA; d_gene: NA; CDR3aa: CASSRMGGLNQPQHF; CDR3nt: TGTGCCAGCAGCCGGATGGGAGGGCTCAATCAGCCCCAGCATTTT
j_gene: TRBJ2-5; v_gene: TRBV6-6; len: 13; abundance: once; d_gene: NA; CDR3aa: CASTPAGQETQYF; CDR3nt: TGTGCCAGCACCCCCGCGGGGCAAGAGACCCAGTACTTC
j_gene: TRBJ1-3; v_gene: TRBV11-3; len: 12; abundance: NA; d_gene: NA; CDR3aa: CASSGSENTIYF; CDR3nt: TGTGCCAGTTCAGGGTCGGAAAACACCATATATTTT
j_gene: TRBJ1-1; v_gene: TRBV6-5; len: 13; abundance: few; d_gene: NA; CDR3aa: CASSWGVDTEAFF; CDR3nt: TGTGCCAGCAGTTGGGGAGTTGACACTGAAGCTTTCTTT
j_gene: TRBJ2-1; v_gene: TRBV6-5; len: 13; abundance: NA; d_gene: NA; CDR3aa: CASVSGAVNEQFF; CDR3nt: TGTGCCAGCGTGTCGGGAGCTGTGAATGAGCAGTTCTTC
j_gene: TRBJ2-1; v_gene: TRBV27; len: 13; abundance: NA; d_gene: NA; CDR3aa: CAESAEGGNEQFF; CDR3nt: TGTGCCGAATCGGCCGAAGGGGGGAATGAGCAGTTCTTC
j_gene: TRBJ1-1; v_gene: TRBV5-1; len: 16; abundance: NA; d_gene: TRBD1; CDR3aa: CASSQTRQGPNTEAFF; CDR3nt: TGCGCCAGCAGCCAAACACGACAGGGCCCGAACACTGAAGCTTTCTTT
j_gene: TRBJ1-1; v_gene: TRBV5-6; len: 14; abundance: NA; d_gene: NA; CDR3aa: CASSFEIATTEAFF; CDR3nt: TGTGCCAGCAGCTTCGAAATAGCGACCACTGAAGCTTTCTTT
j_gene: TRBJ2-5; v_gene: TRBV18; len: 13; abundance: NA; d_gene: NA; CDR3aa: CASSPGAGETQYF; CDR3nt: TGTGCCAGCTCACCAGGGGCAGGGGAGACCCAGTACTTC
j_gene: TRBJ2-1; v_gene: TRBV19; len: 17; abundance: few; d_gene: TRBD2; CDR3aa: CASRASGIAGTYNEQFF; CDR3nt: TGTGCCAGTAGAGCTAGCGGGATCGCCGGGACCTACAATGAGCAGTTCTTC
j_gene: TRBJ1-5; v_gene: TRBV18; len: 15; abundance: NA; d_gene: TRBD1; CDR3aa: CASSTRGTADQPQHF; CDR3nt: TGTGCCAGCTCAACGCGAGGGACAGCGGATCAGCCCCAGCATTTT
j_gene: TRBJ1-1; v_gene: TRBV6-5; len: 15; abundance: NA; d_gene: TRBD1; CDR3aa: CASSWEGARNTEAFF; CDR3nt: TGTGCCAGCAGTTGGGAGGGGGCGAGAAACACTGAAGCTTTCTTT
j_gene: TRBJ1-4; v_gene: TRBV3-1/TRBV3-2; len: 18; abundance: NA; d_gene: NA; CDR3aa: CASSAFRGVKATNEKLFF; CDR3nt: TGTGCCAGCAGCGCCTTTCGTGGAGTAAAAGCAACTAATGAAAAACTGTTTTTT
j_gene: TRBJ2-4; v_gene: TRBV7-9; len: 14; abundance: NA; d_gene: NA; CDR3aa: CASSLGGAKNIQYF; CDR3nt: TGTGCCAGCAGCTTAGGAGGGGCCAAAAACATTCAGTACTTC
j_gene: TRBJ2-5; v_gene: TRBV7-5; len: 14; abundance: NA; d_gene: NA; CDR3aa: CARSPRQGTETQYF; CDR3nt: TGTGCCAGAAGCCCCCGACAGGGAACCGAGACCCAGTACTTC
j_gene: TRBJ2-7; v_gene: TRBV12-3/TRBV12-4; len: 13; abundance: NA; d_gene: NA; CDR3aa: CASNGDLSREQYF; CDR3nt: TGTGCCAGCAACGGGGACCTTTCTCGCGAGCAGTACTTC
j_gene: TRBJ2-5; v_gene: TRBV5-1; len: 15; abundance: once; d_gene: NA; CDR3aa: CASSWGGRGQETQYF; CDR3nt: TGCGCCAGCAGCTGGGGTGGTAGGGGGCAAGAGACCCAGTACTTC
j_gene: TRBJ2-5; v_gene: TRBV7-6; len: 16; abundance: few; d_gene: TRBD1; CDR3aa: CASSLSGRGTGVGQYF; CDR3nt: TGTGCCAGCAGCTTAAGCGGACGCGGGACAGGGGTCGGACAGTACTTC
j_gene: TRBJ2-1; v_gene: TRBV3-1/TRBV3-2; len: 14; abundance: NA; d_gene: NA; CDR3aa: CASSRDGSYNEQFF; CDR3nt: TGTGCCAGCAGCCGGGACGGTTCCTACAATGAGCAGTTCTTC
j_gene: TRBJ2-3; v_gene: TRBV12-3/TRBV12-4; len: 13; abundance: NA; d_gene: NA; CDR3aa: CASRPSGSDTQYF; CDR3nt: TGTGCCAGCAGGCCTTCGGGGTCGGATACGCAGTATTTT
j_gene: TRBJ2-3; v_gene: TRBV11-3; len: 17; abundance: NA; d_gene: TRBD2; CDR3aa: CASSTPAGLDNTDTQYF; CDR3nt: TGTGCCAGCAGCACCCCCGCGGGACTAGACAACACAGATACGCAGTATTTT
j_gene: TRBJ1-4; v_gene: TRBV29-1; len: 14; abundance: NA; d_gene: TRBD1; CDR3aa: CSVGAGTDSAKLFF; CDR3nt: TGCAGCGTTGGGGCCGGGACAGACTCTGCAAAACTGTTTTTT
j_gene: TRBJ2-4; v_gene: TRBV5-6; len: 15; abundance: NA; d_gene: NA; CDR3aa: CASSAGQLAKNIQYF; CDR3nt: TGTGCCAGCAGCGCGGGACAGCTAGCCAAAAACATTCAGTACTTC
j_gene: TRBJ1-6; v_gene: TRBV9; len: 16; abundance: NA; d_gene: NA; CDR3aa: CASSVGPGSYNSPLHF; CDR3nt: TGTGCCAGCAGCGTAGGCCCGGGCTCCTATAATTCACCCCTCCACTTT
j_gene: TRBJ2-7; v_gene: TRBV24-1; len: 11; abundance: once; d_gene: NA; CDR3aa: CATSDLDEQYF; CDR3nt: TGTGCCACCAGTGATTTGGACGAGCAGTACTTC
j_gene: TRBJ1-4; v_gene: TRBV25-1; len: 15; abundance: NA; d_gene: NA; CDR3aa: CASSGLGGGREKLFF; CDR3nt: TGTGCCAGCAGTGGGTTAGGAGGGGGAAGGGAAAAACTGTTTTTT
j_gene: TRBJ1-2; v_gene: TRBV15; len: 16; abundance: NA; d_gene: NA; CDR3aa: CATSRDMRGFGYGYTF; CDR3nt: TGTGCCACCAGCAGAGATATGCGAGGTTTCGGTTATGGCTACACCTTC
j_gene: TRBJ1-2; v_gene: TRBV2; len: 15; abundance: NA; d_gene: TRBD1; CDR3aa: CASRATGVIGNGYTF; CDR3nt: TGTGCCAGCAGAGCAACAGGGGTTATTGGGAATGGCTACACCTTC
j_gene: TRBJ1-1; v_gene: TRBV10-3; len: 13; abundance: NA; d_gene: TRBD1; CDR3aa: CAITQGEATEAFF; CDR3nt: TGTGCCATCACCCAGGGGGAGGCCACTGAAGCTTTCTTT
j_gene: TRBJ2-3; v_gene: TRBV27; len: 14; abundance: NA; d_gene: NA; CDR3aa: CASSPQLAWDTQYF; CDR3nt: TGTGCCAGCAGTCCCCAACTGGCGTGGGATACGCAGTATTTT
j_gene: TRBJ2-7; v_gene: TRBV14; len: 15; abundance: NA; d_gene: NA; CDR3aa: CASSQAGTLSYEQYF; CDR3nt: TGTGCCAGCAGCCAAGCGGGGACGCTCTCCTACGAGCAGTACTTC
j_gene: TRBJ1-3; v_gene: TRBV28; len: 15; abundance: NA; d_gene: NA; CDR3aa: CASSPPQGGGNTIYF; CDR3nt: TGTGCCAGCAGCCCACCCCAGGGAGGGGGTAACACCATATATTTT
j_gene: TRBJ1-2; v_gene: TRBV28; len: 12; abundance: NA; d_gene: NA; CDR3aa: CATQVQGYGYTF; CDR3nt: TGTGCCACCCAGGTTCAGGGTTATGGCTACACCTTC
j_gene: TRBJ2-7; v_gene: TRBV10-3; len: 15; abundance: once; d_gene: NA; CDR3aa: CAISESYGSSYEQYF; CDR3nt: TGTGCCATCAGTGAGAGTTATGGGAGCTCCTACGAGCAGTACTTC
j_gene: TRBJ2-7; v_gene: TRBV2; len: 14; abundance: NA; d_gene: NA; CDR3aa: CASSRVISRAEQYF; CDR3nt: TGTGCCAGCAGTCGAGTCATCTCAAGGGCCGAGCAGTACTTC
j_gene: TRBJ1-6; v_gene: TRBV10-3; len: 15; abundance: NA; d_gene: NA; CDR3aa: CAISAQGMADSPLHF; CDR3nt: TGTGCCATCAGTGCTCAGGGCATGGCTGACTCACCCCTCCACTTT
j_gene: TRBJ2-5; v_gene: TRBV20-1; len: 11; abundance: NA; d_gene: NA; CDR3aa: CSADIQETQYF; CDR3nt: TGCAGCGCAGATATCCAAGAGACCCAGTACTTC
j_gene: TRBJ2-1; v_gene: TRBV7-7; len: 15; abundance: few; d_gene: TRBD1; CDR3aa: CASSRQGAGYNEQFF; CDR3nt: TGTGCCAGCAGCCGACAGGGGGCCGGCTACAATGAGCAGTTCTTC
j_gene: TRBJ2-3; v_gene: TRBV5-1; len: 17; abundance: NA; d_gene: TRBD2; CDR3aa: CASSPEGRDLITDTQYF; CDR3nt: TGCGCCAGCAGCCCCGAAGGGAGGGACCTAATCACAGATACGCAGTATTTT
j_gene: TRBJ2-7; v_gene: TRBV6-1; len: 15; abundance: NA; d_gene: NA; CDR3aa: CASSDLTGNPYEQYF; CDR3nt: TGTGCCAGCAGTGACCTAACAGGGAATCCCTACGAGCAGTACTTC
j_gene: TRBJ2-7; v_gene: TRBV21-1; len: 14; abundance: NA; d_gene: NA; CDR3aa: CASSIGQGKVEQYF; CDR3nt: TGTGCCAGCAGCATCGGACAGGGAAAGGTCGAGCAGTACTTC
j_gene: TRBJ2-7; v_gene: TRBV5-5; len: 14; abundance: NA; d_gene: NA; CDR3aa: CASSFSELRGEQYF; CDR3nt: TGTGCCAGCAGCTTCTCAGAACTTCGTGGGGAGCAGTACTTC
j_gene: TRBJ2-3; v_gene: TRBV4-2; len: 17; abundance: many; d_gene: TRBD2; CDR3aa: CASSQDGPSGATDTQYF; CDR3nt: TGTGCCAGCAGCCAAGATGGGCCTAGCGGGGCCACAGATACGCAGTATTTT
j_gene: TRBJ1-6; v_gene: TRBV18; len: 15; abundance: NA; d_gene: NA; CDR3aa: CASSPDGVGGSPLHF; CDR3nt: TGTGCCAGCTCACCGGACGGGGTAGGGGGGTCACCCCTCCACTTT
j_gene: TRBJ1-5; v_gene: TRBV6-1; len: 13; abundance: NA; d_gene: NA; CDR3aa: CASSEPTSWSQHF; CDR3nt: TGTGCCAGCAGTGAACCGACGTCGTGGTCCCAGCATTTT
j_gene: TRBJ2-7; v_gene: TRBV19; len: 13; abundance: once; d_gene: TRBD2; CDR3aa: CATRTSGTYEQYF; CDR3nt: TGTGCCACCAGGACTAGCGGGACCTACGAGCAGTACTTC
j_gene: TRBJ1-5; v_gene: TRBV28; len: 15; abundance: NA; d_gene: NA; CDR3aa: CASSGGSASPRPQHF; CDR3nt: TGTGCCAGCAGTGGGGGGTCTGCCTCCCCCCGGCCCCAGCATTTT
j_gene: TRBJ2-3; v_gene: TRBV4-2; len: 19; abundance: NA; d_gene: TRBD2; CDR3aa: CASSPTPSLAGPSTDTQYF; CDR3nt: TGTGCCAGCAGCCCGACCCCCTCCTTAGCGGGGCCTAGCACAGATACGCAGTATTTT